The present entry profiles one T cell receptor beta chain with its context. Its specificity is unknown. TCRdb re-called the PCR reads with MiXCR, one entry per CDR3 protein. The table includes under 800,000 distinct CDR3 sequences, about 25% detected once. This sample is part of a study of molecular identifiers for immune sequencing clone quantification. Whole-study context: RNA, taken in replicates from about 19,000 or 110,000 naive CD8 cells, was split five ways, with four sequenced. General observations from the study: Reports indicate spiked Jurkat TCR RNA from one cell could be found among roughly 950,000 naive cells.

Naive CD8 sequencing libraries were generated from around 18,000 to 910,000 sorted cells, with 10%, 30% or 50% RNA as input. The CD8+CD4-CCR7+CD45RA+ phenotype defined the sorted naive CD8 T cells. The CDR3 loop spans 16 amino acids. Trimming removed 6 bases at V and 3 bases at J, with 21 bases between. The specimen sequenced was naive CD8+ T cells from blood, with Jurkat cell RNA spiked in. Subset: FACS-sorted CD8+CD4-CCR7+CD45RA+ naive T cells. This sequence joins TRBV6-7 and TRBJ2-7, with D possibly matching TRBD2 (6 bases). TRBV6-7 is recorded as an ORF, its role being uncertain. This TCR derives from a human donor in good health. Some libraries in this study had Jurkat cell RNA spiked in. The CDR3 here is CASSPLFPGTYYEQYF. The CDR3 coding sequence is TGTGCCAGCAGCCCGCTCTTTCCCGGGACTTACTACGAGCAGTACTTC.